The 22 T cell receptor beta chains below all came from one sample that was sequenced in a study of PD-1 blockade in classical Hodgkin lymphoma. Time point indicated: cycle 4 day 1 (C4D1), after five to seven weeks of nivolumab. Each of the patients experienced relapse following autologous stem cell transplantation, and their brentuximab vedotin exposure differed. Magnetic negative selection was used to purify CD4+ T cells from PBMCs that had been thawed. The assay was immunoSEQ multiplex PCR, and TCRdb's table has in-frame clones only and misses some. The sample lists tens of thousands of clones, 65% to 85% seen once, with around 0.58% in the top ten. The sample was CD4+ T cells from blood, taken before the fourth cycle of nivolumab. Receptors were obtained from a human donor with classical Hodgkin lymphoma.

The genes are TRBV5-1 and TRBJ1-4; tentatively, D is TRBD1 (5 bases). From germline, CDR1 is SGHRS and CDR2 YFSETQ. V dropped 0 bases and J dropped 12 bases, with 15 bases sitting between them. This CDR3 contains 14 residues. The CDR3 loop reads CASSLGAGTGELFF. CDR3 nucleotide sequence: TGCGCCAGCAGCTTGGGGGCAGGGACCGGAGAACTGTTTTTT.

The chain is built from TRBV5-1 and TRBJ2-7; perhaps D is TRBD1 or TRBD2 (5 bases each). The germline V and J ends were trimmed by 5 bases and 5 bases, with 17 bases remaining between them. The length of the CDR3 is 14 residues. CDR1 and CDR2 from the germline V gene are SGHRS and YFSETQ. The CDR3 loop reads CASRPGWGTHEQYF. The CDR3 DNA is TGCGCCAGCAGACCTGGGTGGGGGACCCACGAGCAGTACTTC.

The rearrangement joins TRBV7-9 to TRBJ1-2; weak D call: TRBD1 (5 bases). Trimming removed 3 bases at V and 3 bases at J, with 20 bases between. Germline V lookup: CDR1 SEHNR, CDR2 FQNEAQ (reference sequence). This CDR3 comprises 17 residues. CDR3 sequence (DNA): TGTGCCAGCAGCTTTGCCCTCAATGTGCAGGGACACTATGGCTACACCTTC. This encodes CASSFALNVQGHYGYTF. The entire variable domain, with the rest obtained from reference TRBV7-9 and TRBJ1-2, is as follows: DTGVSQNPRHKITKRGQNVTFRCDPISEHNRLYWYRQTLGQGPEFLTYFQNEAQLEKSRLLSDRFSAERPKGSFSTLEIQRTEQGDSAMYLCASSFALNVQGHYGYTFGSGTRLTVV.

The J gene is TRBJ2-7, the V gene TRBV5-1; 7 bases fit TRBD2. J was trimmed by 2 bases and V by 4 bases; bases with no gene match: 3. This CDR3 comprises 13 residues. CDR1 is SGHRS and CDR2 is YFSETQ in the germline V gene. In DNA, the CDR3 is TGCGCCAGCAGCCCGGGGGGACCCTACGAGCAGTACTTC. Protein product: CASSPGGPYEQYF.

The chain combines TRBV9 with TRBJ1-2; the D is unclear. Germline CDR1 SGDLS, CDR2 YYNGEE. CDR3 size: 13 residues. The V gene lost 3 bases and the J gene lost 4 bases, with 10 bases spanning the gap. CDR3 in DNA: TGTGCCAGCAGCGCCTCAGGCCTCTATGGCTACACCTTC. Protein sequence: CASSASGLYGYTF.

The chain uses TRBV29-1 and TRBJ2-1, with TRBD2 identical over 10 bases. This CDR3 region has 14 residues. Trimming took 4 bases from V and 8 from J; bases not matched to a gene: 8. CDR1 and CDR2 from the germline V gene are SQVTM and ANQGSEA. CDR3 sequence: CSVASGGAEDEQFF. The CDR3, as DNA: TGCAGCGTTGCGAGCGGGGGGGCGGAGGATGAGCAGTTCTTC.

This clone was picked up a small number of times. V is TRBV11-2 and J is TRBJ1-5, with no clear D. Trimming took 8 bases from V and 9 from J, leaving 20 bases between them. The CDR3 consists of 14 residues. Germline values: CDR1 SGHAT, CDR2 FQNNGV. The CDR3 region has the DNA TGTGCCAGCTACAAAGTGGAGGGAGTGGTGCCCCAGCATTTT. Residues: CASYKVEGVVPQHF.

V usage is TRBV7-9 and J usage is TRBJ2-1; TRBD2 matches at 12 bases. CDR1 SEHNR and CDR2 FQNEAQ come from the germline V gene (reference sequence). After removal of 4 bases from V and 4 bases from J, the junction contained 2 bases not matched to a gene. The CDR3 runs 15 residues. The CDR3 here is CASSSSGGAYNEQFF. The CDR3 DNA sequence: TGTGCCAGCAGCTCTAGCGGGGGGGCTTACAATGAGCAGTTCTTC.

In DNA, the CDR3 is TGCGCCAGCAGCACCGGACAGGGTCTGGCCGAGCAGTACTTC. Translation gives CASSTGQGLAEQYF. This chain uses TRBV4-1 with TRBJ2-7; 8 bases map to TRBD1. CDR1 MGHRA and CDR2 YSYEKL come from the germline V gene. CDR3 length: 14 residues. V gave up 5 bases and J gave up 6 bases; unmatched junction bases: 9.

The chain employs TRBV11-2 and TRBJ2-7, with 9 bases identical to TRBD1. CDR3 length: 15 amino acids. After removal of 5 bases from V and 2 bases from J, the junction contained 7 bases not matched to a gene. CDR1 and CDR2 from the germline V gene are SGHAT and FQNNGV. The CDR3 DNA is TGTGCCAGCAGCCGAGCTGGGACAGGGACCTACGAGCAGTACTTC. Its translation is CASSRAGTGTYEQYF.

The chain recombines TRBV9 with TRBJ2-5; TRBD2 matches 7 bases. CDR1 and CDR2 (germline): SGDLS, YYNGEE. Trimming at V came to 0 bases and at J to 1 base, leaving 0 bases not matched to a gene. The CDR3 length is 14 residues. Written as DNA, the CDR3 is TGTGCCAGCAGCGTAGCGGGGGGCCAAGAGACCCAGTACTTC. It encodes CASSVAGGQETQYF. Together with reference TRBV9 and TRBJ2-5, the CDR3 gives the full variable domain: DSGVTQTPKHLITATGQRVTLRCSPRSGDLSVYWYQQSLDQGLQFLIQYYNGEERAKGNILERFSAQQFPDLHSELNLSSLELGDSALYFCASSVAGGQETQYFGPGTRLLVL.

The gene calls are TRBV5-1 and TRBJ1-1, with a weak D call TRBD1 (5 bases). This CDR3 contains 13 residues. The ends were cut back, 5 bases at V and 3 bases at J, with 11 bases in the middle. CDR1 is SGHRS, CDR2 YFSETQ, per germline. CDR3 DNA sequence: TGCGCCAGCAGTCACGGGGGAGACACTGAAGCTTTCTTT. Protein sequence: CASSHGGDTEAFF. The whole variable domain, filled in from reference TRBV5-1 and TRBJ1-1, reads KAGVTQTPRYLIKTRGQQVTLSCSPISGHRSVSWYQQTPGQGLQFLFEYFSETQRNKGNFPGRFSGRQFSNSRSEMNVSTLELGDSALYLCASSHGGDTEAFFGQGTRLTVV.

The genes are TRBV5-1 and TRBJ2-7; D ambiguous. Germline CDR1 reads SGHRS; CDR2 reads YFSETQ. V lost 0 bases to trimming and J lost 2 bases, with 9 bases between them. The CDR3 contains 14 residues. CDR3 amino acids: CASSLEASAYEQYF. The DNA of the CDR3 is TGCGCCAGCAGCTTGGAGGCGTCCGCCTACGAGCAGTACTTC.

This clone is a singleton in its sample. The chain employs TRBV5-1 and TRBJ2-5; 8 bases agree with TRBD1. Germline values: CDR1 SGHRS, CDR2 YFSETQ. V gave up 3 bases and J gave up 1 base; unmatched junction bases: 2. CDR3 length equals 14 residues. CDR3 loop: CASSWTGSQETQYF. The CDR3 DNA is TGCGCCAGCAGCTGGACAGGGAGCCAAGAGACCCAGTACTTC.

In its sample, this clone was seen a few times. This chain connects TRBV7-2 to TRBJ1-3, with no clear D. This CDR3 spans 15 amino acids. Germline CDR1 reads SGHTA; CDR2 reads FQGNSA. With 5 bases removed from V and 0 bases from J, the gap between germline ends came to 11 bases. The chain's CDR3 is CASSPQVRSGNTIYF. CDR3 nucleotides: TGTGCCAGCAGCCCCCAAGTCCGCTCTGGAAACACCATATATTTT.

This chain links TRBV21-1 with TRBJ2-7; the D call TRBD2 from the table was never checked on the DNA. TRBV21-1 is termed a pseudogene. CDR3 length: 18 amino acids. CDR3 region: CASSPNNVREAPSYEQYF. DNA for the CDR3: TGTGCCAGCAGCCCCAATAACGTCAGGGAGGCACCCTCCTACGAGCAGTACTTC.

This chain connects TRBV27 to TRBJ1-1, with unresolved D. The CDR3 spans 18 residues. The V gene's germline CDR1 is MNHEY and CDR2 SMNVEV (reference sequence). V was shortened by 2 bases and J by 3 bases, with 22 bases between the two germline ends. CDR3 region: CASSLRGSVGRRDTEAFF. The DNA of the CDR3 is TGTGCCAGCAGTTTAAGAGGGTCCGTCGGGCGGCGCGACACTGAAGCTTTCTTT.

The chain joins TRBV28 to TRBJ1-2; 8 nucleotides align to TRBD1. With V trimmed by 7 bases and J by 6 bases, 16 bases remained unmatched. CDR1 and CDR2 (germline): MDHEN, SYDVKM. The CDR3 totals 16 residues. CDR3 sequence: CASTYPAGGTLNGYTF. The CDR3 DNA reads as TGTGCCAGCACCTACCCGGCAGGGGGCACCCTCAATGGCTACACCTTC.

This clone showed up just a few times. V usage is TRBV6-6 and J usage is TRBJ1-5; TRBD1 agrees at 11 bases. The germline V gene encodes CDR1 MNHNY and CDR2 SVGAGI (reference sequence). With V trimmed by 5 bases and J by 7 bases, 7 bases remained unmatched. The CDR3 totals 15 residues. The CDR3 bases are TGTGCCAGCAGTCCTGGACAGGGGGCGAGCCAGCCCCAGCATTTT. Protein product: CASSPGQGASQPQHF.

The chain is built from TRBV6-1 and TRBJ2-7, with unresolved D. The germline V gene encodes CDR1 MNHNS and CDR2 SASEGT. The ends were cut back, 8 bases at V and 4 bases at J, with 9 bases in the middle. The CDR3 is made up of 11 amino acids. The CDR3 here is CASLRAYEQYF. Written as DNA, the CDR3 is TGTGCCAGCCTCCGGGCATACGAGCAGTACTTC.

The rearrangement uses TRBV6-1 and TRBJ2-7, with TRBD1 identical over 8 bases. V lost 4 bases, J lost 6 bases, and 8 bases stayed unmatched. The CDR3 loop spans 14 amino acids. CDR1 MNHNS and CDR2 SASEGT come from the germline V gene. The CDR3 sequence: CASSAGQGSAEQYF. The CDR3 DNA follows: TGTGCCAGCAGTGCCGGACAGGGATCTGCCGAGCAGTACTTC.

V gene TRBV6-5 combines with J gene TRBJ1-2, with D maybe TRBD1 (5 bases). Trimming stripped 4 bases from V and 7 bases from J, with 19 bases between. CDR3 size: 15 residues. Germline V lookup: CDR1 MNHEY, CDR2 SVGAGI. CDR3: CASSSLGDPVRGYTF. The CDR3 coding sequence is TGTGCCAGCAGTTCCCTCGGGGACCCCGTTCGTGGCTACACCTTC.